These 3 T cell receptor beta chains were all obtained from the same sample, sequenced in a study of cytomegalovirus exposure and HLA in healthy donors (dated by TCRdb to the late 2010s). Library preparation employed the immunoSEQ multiplex PCR assay. For the multiplex PCR, a mixture combining 60 forward primers for TCR Vbeta segments and 13 reverse primers for TCR Jbeta segments was used. Held by TCRdb, this immuneACCESS table contains in-frame sequences only and omits some clones. Under half of the omission traces to an unresolved V gene where checked; the cause of the rest is unknown. The table for this sample lists under 130,000 clones; around two thirds of them were counted only once. Over 3.5% of the sample is in the top ten clones. Sample: PBMCs. The receptors here all came from a man aged 25-40 years in good health and CMV-seropositive.

The CDR3 bases are TGTGCCAGCAGCTCCATCAGGGAGGTGTCCTACGAGCAGTACTTC. Translation: CASSSIREVSYEQYF. The chain employs TRBV11-3 and TRBJ2-7, with D possibly being TRBD2 (6 bases). Germline assignment: CDR1 SGHNT and CDR2 YENEEA. V gave up 4 bases and J gave up 1 base, with 14 bases separating them. The CDR3 is 15 residues long.

The chain couples TRBV27 to TRBJ2-1; TRBD2 is a possible D gene (6 bases). The CDR3 spans 12 residues. Trimming removed 7 bases from V and 8 bases from J, with 12 bases in between. Germline V CDR1 and CDR2: MNHEY, SMNVEV (reference sequence). CDR3 sequence reads: CASKGTPYEQFF. In nucleotides, the CDR3 is TGTGCCAGCAAAGGGACTCCTTATGAGCAGTTCTTC.

The chain carries TRBV5-6 and TRBJ1-2, with 8 bases fitting TRBD1. This CDR3 contains 13 residues. V trimming: 4 bases; J trimming: 8 bases; junction bases outside the gene matches: 7. CDR1 SGHDT and CDR2 YYEEEE come from the germline V gene. CDR3 coding DNA: TGTGCCAGCAGCAGGGACAGGACCCAAGGCTACACCTTC. Translation: CASSRDRTQGYTF.